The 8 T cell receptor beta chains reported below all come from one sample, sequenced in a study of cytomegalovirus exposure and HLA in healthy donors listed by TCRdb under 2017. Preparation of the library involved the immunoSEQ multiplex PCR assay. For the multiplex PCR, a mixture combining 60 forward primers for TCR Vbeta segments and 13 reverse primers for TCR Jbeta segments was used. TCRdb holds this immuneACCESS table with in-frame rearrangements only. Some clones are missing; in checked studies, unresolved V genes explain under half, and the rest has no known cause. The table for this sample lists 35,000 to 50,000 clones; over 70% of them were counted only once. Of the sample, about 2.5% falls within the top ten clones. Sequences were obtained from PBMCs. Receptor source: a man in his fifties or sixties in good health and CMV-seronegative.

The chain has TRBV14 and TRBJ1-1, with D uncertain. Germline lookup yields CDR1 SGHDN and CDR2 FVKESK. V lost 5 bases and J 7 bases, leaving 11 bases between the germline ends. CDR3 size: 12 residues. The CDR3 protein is CASSITGSEAFF. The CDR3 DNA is TGTGCCAGCAGCATCACCGGGAGTGAAGCTTTCTTT. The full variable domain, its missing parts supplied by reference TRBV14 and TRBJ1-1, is EAGVTQFPSHSVIEKGQTVTLRCDPISGHDNLYWYRRVMGKEIKFLLHFVKESKQDESGMPNNRFLAERTGGTYSTLKVQPAELEDSGVYFCASSITGSEAFFGQGTRLTVV.

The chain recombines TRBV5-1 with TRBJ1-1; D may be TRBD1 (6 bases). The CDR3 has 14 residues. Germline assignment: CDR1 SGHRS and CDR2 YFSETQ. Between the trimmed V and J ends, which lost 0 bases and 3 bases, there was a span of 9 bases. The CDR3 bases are TGCGCCAGCAGCTTGGTACAGGGTTACACTGAAGCTTTCTTT. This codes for CASSLVQGYTEAFF.

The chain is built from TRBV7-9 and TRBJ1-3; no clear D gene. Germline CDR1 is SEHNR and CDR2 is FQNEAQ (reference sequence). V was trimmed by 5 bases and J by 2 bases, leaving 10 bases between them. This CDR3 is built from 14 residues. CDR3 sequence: CASSPREAGNTIYF. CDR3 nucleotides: TGTGCCAGCAGCCCCCGGGAGGCTGGAAACACCATATATTTT.

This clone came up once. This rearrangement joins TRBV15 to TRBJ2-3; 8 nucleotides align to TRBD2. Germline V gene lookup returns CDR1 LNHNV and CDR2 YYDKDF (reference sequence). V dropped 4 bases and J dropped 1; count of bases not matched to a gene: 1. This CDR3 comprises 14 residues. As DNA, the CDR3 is TGTGCCACCAGCAACGGGAGGGGCACAGATACGCAGTATTTT. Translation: CATSNGRGTDTQYF.

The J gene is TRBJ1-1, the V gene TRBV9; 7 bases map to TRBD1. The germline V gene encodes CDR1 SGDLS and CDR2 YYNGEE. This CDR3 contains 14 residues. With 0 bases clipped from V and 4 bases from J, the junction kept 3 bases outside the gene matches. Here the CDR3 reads CASSVGPGGTEAFF. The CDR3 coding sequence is TGTGCCAGCAGCGTAGGCCCAGGGGGCACTGAAGCTTTCTTT.

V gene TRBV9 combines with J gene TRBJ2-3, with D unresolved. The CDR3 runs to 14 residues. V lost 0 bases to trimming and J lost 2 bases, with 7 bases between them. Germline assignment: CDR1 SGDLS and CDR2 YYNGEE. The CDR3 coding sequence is TGTGCCAGCAGCGTAGGTAGAAACACAGATACGCAGTATTTT. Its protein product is CASSVGRNTDTQYF.

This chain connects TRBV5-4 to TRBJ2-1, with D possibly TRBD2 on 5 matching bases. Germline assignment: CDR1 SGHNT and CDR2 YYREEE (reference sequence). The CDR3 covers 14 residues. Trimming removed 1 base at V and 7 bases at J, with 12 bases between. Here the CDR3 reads CASSLNTAGNEQFF. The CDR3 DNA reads TGTGCCAGCAGCTTGAACACGGCGGGTAATGAGCAGTTCTTC.

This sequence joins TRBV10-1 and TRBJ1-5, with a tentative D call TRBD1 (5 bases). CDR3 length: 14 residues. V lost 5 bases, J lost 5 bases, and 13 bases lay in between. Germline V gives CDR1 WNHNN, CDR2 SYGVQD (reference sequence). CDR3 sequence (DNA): TGCGCCAGCAGTAAGGGGCATAGGCATCAGCCCCAGCATTTT. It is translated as CASSKGHRHQPQHF.